Included here is one T cell receptor beta chain sequence, with context. Its antigen remains unknown. The CDR3 consists of 18 residues. Germline V gene lookup returns CDR1 MGHRA and CDR2 YSYEKL. The trim removed 6 bases at V and 4 bases at J, leaving 9 bases unmatched. The protocol was immunoSEQ multiplex PCR, while the TCRdb copy is restricted to in-frame clones and leaves out a portion. The table lists over 70,000 clones, about 87% of them singletons. These data are taken from a study of OX40 agonist ivuxolimab in advanced cancers. Background on the study: Intravenous ivuxolimab at 0.01 to 10 mg/kg was given to patients every 2 weeks.

General observations from the study: Averaging showed that CD8+ T cells had more expanded clones than CD4+ did. Certain nonresponders additionally had low normalized T-cell clonal expansion.

This clonotype was obtained from an adult with an advanced solid tumor such as melanoma, head and neck, liver or kidney cancer. The rearrangement joins TRBV4-1 to TRBJ2-6, with 13 bases identical to TRBD2. The sample here was CD4+ or CD8+ T cells sorted from blood, taken in a trial of the OX40 agonist ivuxolimab. The CDR3 is CASSTSLAGGGGANVLTF. As DNA, the CDR3 is TGCGCCAGCAGTACTTCACTAGCGGGAGGGGGCGGGGCCAACGTCCTGACTTTC.